The clone carrying this T cell receptor beta chain was detected a few times. Its antigen is currently unknown. CDR1 and CDR2 (germline): SEHNR, FQNEAQ (reference sequence). The CDR3 has 14 amino acids. V gave up 5 bases and J gave up 3 bases, with 10 bases separating them. The data originate from a study of blood T cells in healthy people across ages. PCR was performed a second time for about 6 to 11 cycles using a sample-barcoded 5' primer and a J-beta primer mix. From the 5' RACE reads, TCRdb called clonotypes with MiXCR, one entry per CDR3 protein. This table has 550,000 to 600,000 distinct CDR3 sequences, roughly 48% appearing once. Study-wide findings and caveats: Unsorted PBMC material precluded a definitive naive versus antigen-experienced comparison. CMV status of donors was not determined, possibly confounding expanded clonotype changes.

Sequencing was carried out using blood. The genes are TRBV7-9 and TRBJ1-4; D remains ambiguous. The source is a man older than 75 in good health. CDR3 sequence reads: CASSQGLANEKLFF. The DNA for the CDR3 is TGTGCCAGCAGCCAAGGACTGGCTAATGAAAAACTGTTTTTT.